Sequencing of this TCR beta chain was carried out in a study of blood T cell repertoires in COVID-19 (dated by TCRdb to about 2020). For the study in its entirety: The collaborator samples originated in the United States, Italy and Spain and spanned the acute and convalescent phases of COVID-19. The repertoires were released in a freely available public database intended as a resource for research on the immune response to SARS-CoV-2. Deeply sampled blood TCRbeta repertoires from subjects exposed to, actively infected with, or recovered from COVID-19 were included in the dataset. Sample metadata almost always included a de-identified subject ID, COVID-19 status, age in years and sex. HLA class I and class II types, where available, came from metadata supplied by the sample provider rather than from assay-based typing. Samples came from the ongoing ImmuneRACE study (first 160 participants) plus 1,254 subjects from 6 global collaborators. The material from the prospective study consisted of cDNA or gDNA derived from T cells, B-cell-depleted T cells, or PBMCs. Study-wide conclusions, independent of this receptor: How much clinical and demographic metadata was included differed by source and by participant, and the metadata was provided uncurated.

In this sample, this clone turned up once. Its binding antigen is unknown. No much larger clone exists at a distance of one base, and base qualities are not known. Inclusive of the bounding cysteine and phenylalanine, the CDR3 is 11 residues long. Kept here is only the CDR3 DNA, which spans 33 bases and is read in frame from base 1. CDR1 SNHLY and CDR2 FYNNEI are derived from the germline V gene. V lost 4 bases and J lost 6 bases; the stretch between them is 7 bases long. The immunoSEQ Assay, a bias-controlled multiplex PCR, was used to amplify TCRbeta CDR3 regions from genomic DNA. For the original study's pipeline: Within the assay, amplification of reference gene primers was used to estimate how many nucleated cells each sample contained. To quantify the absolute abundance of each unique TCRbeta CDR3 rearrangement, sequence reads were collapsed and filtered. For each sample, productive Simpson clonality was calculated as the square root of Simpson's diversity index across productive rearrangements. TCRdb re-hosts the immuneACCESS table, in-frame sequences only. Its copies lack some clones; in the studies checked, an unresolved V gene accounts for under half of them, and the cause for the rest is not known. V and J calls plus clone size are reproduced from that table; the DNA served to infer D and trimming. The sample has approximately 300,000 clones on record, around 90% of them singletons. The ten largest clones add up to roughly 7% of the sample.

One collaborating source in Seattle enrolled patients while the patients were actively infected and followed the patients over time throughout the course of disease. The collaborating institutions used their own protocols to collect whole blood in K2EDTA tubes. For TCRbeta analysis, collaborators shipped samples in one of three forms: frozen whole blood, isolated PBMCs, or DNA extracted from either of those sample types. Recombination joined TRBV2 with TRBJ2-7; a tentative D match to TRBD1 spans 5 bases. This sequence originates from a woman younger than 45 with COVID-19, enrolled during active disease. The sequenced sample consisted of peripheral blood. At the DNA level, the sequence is TGTGCCAGCAGTGGACAGACCGAGCAGTACTTC. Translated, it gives CASSGQTEQYF.